This T cell receptor (beta chain) was captured by sequencing in a study of shared clonotypes between healthy human individuals. Study-wide background: Serving as donors were two women and three men, whose ages spanned 18 to 49.

Repertoires were generated with immunoSEQ multiplex PCR, while TCRdb's copy carries only in-frame clones and drops some. The sample has some 2 million clones; around 96% are singletons. Study-wide points: Rarefaction curves obtained for sorted subsets showed sequencing incomplete despite large depth. All-four-donor shared clonotypes had higher generation probabilities than non-shared clonotypes did.

For this clone: The antigen remains unidentified.

Only CD45RO-negative cells positively selected for CCR7 counted as naive CD8 cells, so terminally differentiated effector memory CD45RA+ cells were excluded. Germline V gives CDR1 SGHKS, CDR2 YYEKEE (reference sequence). V shed 4 bases, J shed 0 bases, and the junction held 5 bases outside the gene matches. There are 17 residues in the CDR3. The receptor's source is a man aged 18-30 years in good health. This chain joins TRBV5-5 and TRBJ2-2; TRBD2 matches 11 bases. The sequenced sample consisted of naive CD8+ T cells sorted from blood. The CDR3 region has the DNA TGTGCCAGCAGCCCACGACTAGCGGGGACGAACACCGGGGAGCTGTTTTTT. Amino acids: CASSPRLAGTNTGELFF.